Below, one T cell receptor (beta chain) is given with its context. CDR1 is MNHNS and CDR2 is SASEGT in the germline V gene. V gave up 1 base and J gave up 11 bases, with 11 bases separating them. CDR3 length equals 12 residues. These data originate in a study of technical replicates of blood from several donors. The table came from immunoSEQ multiplex PCR; TCRdb's copy has only in-frame clones and leaves some out. The table has about 87,000 clones, 85% to 95% seen once; the top ten hold 0.34%. This receptor was identified in a human donor in good health. V and J are TRBV6-1 and TRBJ1-2; no reliable D call. Sequencing input: T cells isolated from PBMCs. This chain's CDR3 is CASSEVLGWYTF. Written as DNA, the CDR3 is TGTGCCAGCAGTGAAGTGCTCGGTTGGTACACCTTC.